The rows below give T cell receptor beta chains drawn from one sample of a study of cytomegalovirus exposure and HLA in healthy donors. Sequencing used immunoSEQ multiplex PCR; TCRdb keeps in-frame clones, though not all of them. The sample has roughly 120,000 clones, roughly 80% seen once. The source material was PBMCs. Source of these receptors: a woman aged 40 to 50 in good health and CMV-seropositive. Both conserved end residues are part of each CDR3. D genes are given only for firm matches. Clone sizes are given selectively: once, few, many, or a class where the clone is expanded.

cdr3_length: 12; v_call: TRBV10-2; clone_size: -; d_call: -; j_call: TRBJ1-1; cdr3_aa: CASSPRVTEAFF; cdr3_nt: TGCGCCAGCAGCCCCAGGGTCACTGAAGCTTTCTTT
cdr3_length: 15; v_call: TRBV19; clone_size: -; d_call: TRBD1; j_call: TRBJ1-2; cdr3_aa: CASSIGQGAYDGYTF; cdr3_nt: TGTGCCAGTAGTATCGGACAGGGGGCGTATGATGGCTACACCTTC
cdr3_length: 16; v_call: TRBV28; clone_size: -; d_call: TRBD1; j_call: TRBJ2-2; cdr3_aa: CASSFGQGTNTGELFF; cdr3_nt: TGTGCCAGCAGTTTTGGACAGGGTACGAACACCGGGGAGCTGTTTTTT
cdr3_length: 16; v_call: TRBV4-2; clone_size: -; d_call: TRBD2; j_call: TRBJ2-2; cdr3_aa: CASSQDASGRVGELFF; cdr3_nt: TGTGCCAGCAGCCAGGACGCTAGCGGGCGTGTCGGGGAGCTGTTTTTT
cdr3_length: 16; v_call: TRBV7-9; clone_size: -; d_call: TRBD2; j_call: TRBJ2-5; cdr3_aa: CASSSAGTSGKETQYF; cdr3_nt: TGTGCCAGCAGCTCTGCCGGGACTAGCGGGAAAGAGACCCAGTACTTC
cdr3_length: 12; v_call: TRBV15; clone_size: -; d_call: -; j_call: TRBJ2-7; cdr3_aa: CATSRANGEQYF; cdr3_nt: TGTGCCACCAGCAGAGCGAACGGCGAGCAGTACTTC
cdr3_length: 15; v_call: TRBV9; clone_size: -; d_call: -; j_call: TRBJ2-2; cdr3_aa: CASSVGGLNTGELFF; cdr3_nt: TGTGCCAGCAGCGTCGGGGGGCTGAACACCGGGGAGCTGTTTTTT
cdr3_length: 14; v_call: TRBV14; clone_size: -; d_call: -; j_call: TRBJ2-7; cdr3_aa: CASSQDSAHYEQYF; cdr3_nt: TGTGCCAGCAGCCAAGATAGCGCACACTACGAGCAGTACTTC
cdr3_length: 15; v_call: TRBV19; clone_size: -; d_call: TRBD2; j_call: TRBJ2-1; cdr3_aa: CASSVGTSGYNEQFF; cdr3_nt: TGTGCCAGTAGTGTCGGGACTAGCGGCTACAATGAGCAGTTCTTC
cdr3_length: 17; v_call: TRBV7-6; clone_size: -; d_call: -; j_call: TRBJ2-3; cdr3_aa: CASSPVSTPKNTDTQYF; cdr3_nt: TGTGCCAGCAGCCCCGTCAGTACCCCAAAAAACACAGATACGCAGTATTTT
cdr3_length: 17; v_call: TRBV7-8; clone_size: -; d_call: -; j_call: TRBJ2-5; cdr3_aa: CASSLVLGSGKGETQYF; cdr3_nt: TGTGCCAGCAGCTTAGTATTAGGGTCAGGGAAGGGGGAGACCCAGTACTTC
cdr3_length: 13; v_call: TRBV6-1; clone_size: -; d_call: TRBD1; j_call: TRBJ2-3; cdr3_aa: CASSEGTGDTQYF; cdr3_nt: TGTGCCAGCAGTGAAGGGACAGGAGATACGCAGTATTTT
cdr3_length: 16; v_call: TRBV11-2; clone_size: -; d_call: -; j_call: TRBJ1-4; cdr3_aa: CASSLEGTGRNEKLFF; cdr3_nt: TGTGCCAGCAGCTTAGAGGGCACGGGGAGGAATGAAAAACTGTTTTTT
cdr3_length: 14; v_call: TRBV10-3; clone_size: few; d_call: -; j_call: TRBJ1-4; cdr3_aa: CAISRTQGYEKLFF; cdr3_nt: TGTGCCATCAGTCGGACACAAGGGTACGAAAAACTGTTTTTT
cdr3_length: 15; v_call: TRBV9; clone_size: -; d_call: TRBD2; j_call: TRBJ2-1; cdr3_aa: CASSESGRAYNEQFF; cdr3_nt: TGTGCCAGCAGCGAGAGCGGGAGAGCCTACAATGAGCAGTTCTTC
cdr3_length: 12; v_call: TRBV7-3; clone_size: -; d_call: -; j_call: TRBJ1-1; cdr3_aa: CASSVGGTEAFF; cdr3_nt: TGTGCCAGCAGCGTAGGGGGCACTGAAGCTTTCTTT
cdr3_length: 15; v_call: TRBV5-4; clone_size: few; d_call: TRBD2; j_call: TRBJ2-7; cdr3_aa: CASSPGLAGLHEQYF; cdr3_nt: TGTGCCAGCAGCCCCGGACTAGCGGGGCTGCACGAGCAGTACTTC
cdr3_length: 14; v_call: TRBV4-1; clone_size: -; d_call: -; j_call: TRBJ1-5; cdr3_aa: CASSQKESNQPQHF; cdr3_nt: TGCGCCAGCAGCCAAAAAGAGAGCAATCAGCCCCAGCATTTT
cdr3_length: 16; v_call: TRBV5-4; clone_size: -; d_call: TRBD1; j_call: TRBJ2-7; cdr3_aa: CASSAGRDRGFNEQYF; cdr3_nt: TGTGCCAGCAGCGCGGGCCGGGACAGGGGGTTCAACGAGCAGTACTTC
cdr3_length: 14; v_call: TRBV30; clone_size: -; d_call: -; j_call: TRBJ2-7; cdr3_aa: CACDPGSTFYEQYF; cdr3_nt: TGTGCCTGTGATCCAGGCAGTACTTTTTACGAGCAGTACTTC
cdr3_length: 14; v_call: TRBV4-2; clone_size: -; d_call: TRBD1; j_call: TRBJ2-1; cdr3_aa: CASSQGKQGDEQFF; cdr3_nt: TGTGCCAGCAGCCAAGGGAAACAGGGGGATGAGCAGTTCTTC
cdr3_length: 15; v_call: TRBV29-1; clone_size: few; d_call: TRBD1; j_call: TRBJ2-3; cdr3_aa: CSVDSAGGLSDTQYF; cdr3_nt: TGCAGCGTTGATAGCGCAGGGGGCCTGTCGGATACGCAGTATTTT
cdr3_length: 15; v_call: TRBV15; clone_size: -; d_call: -; j_call: TRBJ2-2; cdr3_aa: CATSRDRGMAGELFF; cdr3_nt: TGTGCCACCAGCAGAGATCGGGGGATGGCCGGGGAGCTGTTTTTT
cdr3_length: 15; v_call: TRBV9; clone_size: -; d_call: TRBD2; j_call: TRBJ2-7; cdr3_aa: CASSSGTSVPYEQYF; cdr3_nt: TGTGCCAGCAGCTCTGGGACTAGCGTTCCCTACGAGCAGTACTTC
cdr3_length: 16; v_call: TRBV5-1; clone_size: -; d_call: TRBD1; j_call: TRBJ2-7; cdr3_aa: CASSLGHRDSSYEQYF; cdr3_nt: TGCGCCAGCAGCTTGGGTCACAGGGACAGCTCCTACGAGCAGTACTTC
cdr3_length: 15; v_call: TRBV4-3; clone_size: -; d_call: -; j_call: TRBJ1-3; cdr3_aa: CASSQARFSGNTIYF; cdr3_nt: TGCGCCAGCAGCCAAGCCAGGTTCTCTGGAAACACCATATATTTT
cdr3_length: 15; v_call: TRBV5-8; clone_size: few; d_call: TRBD2; j_call: TRBJ2-3; cdr3_aa: CASSLWGGDTDTQYF; cdr3_nt: TGTGCCAGCAGCCTCTGGGGAGGGGACACAGATACGCAGTATTTT
cdr3_length: 15; v_call: TRBV6-5; clone_size: -; d_call: TRBD1; j_call: TRBJ2-1; cdr3_aa: CASSYSGTGGNEQFF; cdr3_nt: TGTGCCAGCAGTTACTCTGGGACAGGTGGGAATGAGCAGTTCTTC
cdr3_length: 14; v_call: TRBV6-5; clone_size: -; d_call: TRBD1; j_call: TRBJ1-1; cdr3_aa: CASSYGTGETEAFF; cdr3_nt: TGTGCCAGCAGTTACGGGACAGGGGAAACTGAAGCTTTCTTT
cdr3_length: 15; v_call: TRBV19; clone_size: -; d_call: TRBD1; j_call: TRBJ1-1; cdr3_aa: CASSIGSTGDTEAFF; cdr3_nt: TGTGCCAGTAGTATAGGTTCTACAGGGGACACTGAAGCTTTCTTT
cdr3_length: 17; v_call: TRBV28; clone_size: few; d_call: TRBD1; j_call: TRBJ1-2; cdr3_aa: CASSLKGLGRTGYGYTF; cdr3_nt: TGTGCCAGCAGTTTAAAGGGCCTGGGGAGGACAGGCTATGGCTACACCTTC
cdr3_length: 13; v_call: TRBV28; clone_size: -; d_call: -; j_call: TRBJ1-1; cdr3_aa: CASTDSSRVEAFF; cdr3_nt: TGTGCCAGCACTGACAGCTCTCGGGTGGAAGCTTTCTTT
cdr3_length: 16; v_call: TRBV7-2; clone_size: -; d_call: -; j_call: TRBJ1-2; cdr3_aa: CASSLARTPSHYGYTF; cdr3_nt: TGTGCCAGCAGCTTAGCTAGGACGCCTAGCCACTATGGCTACACCTTC
cdr3_length: 14; v_call: TRBV7-8; clone_size: -; d_call: -; j_call: TRBJ1-2; cdr3_aa: CASSFFGGNYGYTF; cdr3_nt: TGTGCCAGCAGCTTTTTTGGCGGGAACTATGGCTACACCTTC
cdr3_length: 13; v_call: TRBV7-9; clone_size: -; d_call: -; j_call: TRBJ2-7; cdr3_aa: CASTGDPVYEQYF; cdr3_nt: TGTGCCAGCACAGGTGACCCTGTCTACGAGCAGTACTTC
cdr3_length: 16; v_call: TRBV25-1; clone_size: once; d_call: -; j_call: TRBJ2-5; cdr3_aa: CASSDYGTPRQETQYF; cdr3_nt: TGTGCCAGCAGTGACTACGGGACTCCTCGACAAGAGACCCAGTACTTC
cdr3_length: 14; v_call: TRBV7-8; clone_size: -; d_call: -; j_call: TRBJ2-7; cdr3_aa: CASNQGASPDEQYF; cdr3_nt: TGTGCCAGCAACCAGGGTGCCTCCCCTGACGAGCAGTACTTC
cdr3_length: 14; v_call: TRBV2; clone_size: -; d_call: -; j_call: TRBJ1-3; cdr3_aa: CASSTGTTGNTIYF; cdr3_nt: TGTGCCAGCAGTACAGGGACGACTGGAAACACCATATATTTT
cdr3_length: 13; v_call: TRBV7-6; clone_size: -; d_call: -; j_call: TRBJ1-5; cdr3_aa: CASSLGGDQPQHF; cdr3_nt: TGTGCCAGCAGCTTAGGAGGAGATCAGCCCCAGCATTTT
cdr3_length: 15; v_call: TRBV4-3; clone_size: -; d_call: -; j_call: TRBJ2-2; cdr3_aa: CASSQDPGYTGELFF; cdr3_nt: TGCGCCAGCAGCCAAGACCCCGGGTACACCGGGGAGCTGTTTTTT
cdr3_length: 12; v_call: TRBV2; clone_size: -; d_call: TRBD1; j_call: TRBJ1-5; cdr3_aa: CASRTGPGPQHF; cdr3_nt: TGTGCCAGCCGGACAGGCCCAGGGCCCCAGCATTTT
cdr3_length: 18; v_call: TRBV7-8; clone_size: -; d_call: TRBD1; j_call: TRBJ2-6; cdr3_aa: CASSPNQQGATGANVLTF; cdr3_nt: TGTGCCAGCAGCCCTAACCAACAGGGGGCGACCGGGGCCAACGTCCTGACTTTC
cdr3_length: 12; v_call: TRBV30; clone_size: few; d_call: -; j_call: TRBJ2-3; cdr3_aa: CAYGPGADTQYF; cdr3_nt: TGTGCCTACGGACCCGGGGCAGATACGCAGTATTTT
cdr3_length: 18; v_call: TRBV15; clone_size: -; d_call: TRBD1; j_call: TRBJ2-7; cdr3_aa: CATSRAPSDRGRTYEQYF; cdr3_nt: TGTGCCACCAGCAGAGCCCCTTCTGACAGGGGGAGAACCTACGAGCAGTACTTC
cdr3_length: 14; v_call: TRBV6-1; clone_size: -; d_call: -; j_call: TRBJ1-2; cdr3_aa: CASSFTFDSPGYTF; cdr3_nt: TGTGCCAGCAGTTTCACCTTCGACAGCCCAGGCTACACCTTC
cdr3_length: 16; v_call: TRBV4-1; clone_size: -; d_call: -; j_call: TRBJ1-5; cdr3_aa: CASSLGGGARGQPQHF; cdr3_nt: TGCGCCAGCAGCCTCGGAGGGGGGGCCCGGGGTCAGCCCCAGCATTTT
cdr3_length: 14; v_call: TRBV19; clone_size: -; d_call: -; j_call: TRBJ2-1; cdr3_aa: CASSPPGRGNEQFF; cdr3_nt: TGTGCCAGTAGTCCGCCCGGACGGGGGAATGAGCAGTTCTTC
cdr3_length: 13; v_call: TRBV6-4; clone_size: -; d_call: -; j_call: TRBJ2-2; cdr3_aa: CASRKEGTGELFF; cdr3_nt: TGTGCCAGCAGAAAGGAGGGCACCGGGGAGCTGTTTTTT
cdr3_length: 18; v_call: TRBV7-2; clone_size: -; d_call: -; j_call: TRBJ1-1; cdr3_aa: CASSLAGAGLRAPSAAFF; cdr3_nt: TGTGCCAGCAGCTTAGCCGGGGCGGGACTACGCGCCCCCTCTGCAGCTTTCTTT
cdr3_length: 16; v_call: TRBV4-2; clone_size: -; d_call: -; j_call: TRBJ1-5; cdr3_aa: CASSLKDRSQGAPQHF; cdr3_nt: TGTGCCAGCAGCCTAAAGGACCGATCACAGGGAGCGCCCCAGCATTTT
cdr3_length: 13; v_call: TRBV29-1; clone_size: once; d_call: -; j_call: TRBJ1-1; cdr3_aa: CSVDTASTGVAFF; cdr3_nt: TGCAGCGTTGACACAGCCTCTACCGGGGTAGCTTTCTTT
cdr3_length: 12; v_call: TRBV7-9; clone_size: few; d_call: -; j_call: TRBJ2-7; cdr3_aa: CASSFEGHEQYF; cdr3_nt: TGTGCCAGCAGCTTCGAGGGCCACGAGCAGTACTTC